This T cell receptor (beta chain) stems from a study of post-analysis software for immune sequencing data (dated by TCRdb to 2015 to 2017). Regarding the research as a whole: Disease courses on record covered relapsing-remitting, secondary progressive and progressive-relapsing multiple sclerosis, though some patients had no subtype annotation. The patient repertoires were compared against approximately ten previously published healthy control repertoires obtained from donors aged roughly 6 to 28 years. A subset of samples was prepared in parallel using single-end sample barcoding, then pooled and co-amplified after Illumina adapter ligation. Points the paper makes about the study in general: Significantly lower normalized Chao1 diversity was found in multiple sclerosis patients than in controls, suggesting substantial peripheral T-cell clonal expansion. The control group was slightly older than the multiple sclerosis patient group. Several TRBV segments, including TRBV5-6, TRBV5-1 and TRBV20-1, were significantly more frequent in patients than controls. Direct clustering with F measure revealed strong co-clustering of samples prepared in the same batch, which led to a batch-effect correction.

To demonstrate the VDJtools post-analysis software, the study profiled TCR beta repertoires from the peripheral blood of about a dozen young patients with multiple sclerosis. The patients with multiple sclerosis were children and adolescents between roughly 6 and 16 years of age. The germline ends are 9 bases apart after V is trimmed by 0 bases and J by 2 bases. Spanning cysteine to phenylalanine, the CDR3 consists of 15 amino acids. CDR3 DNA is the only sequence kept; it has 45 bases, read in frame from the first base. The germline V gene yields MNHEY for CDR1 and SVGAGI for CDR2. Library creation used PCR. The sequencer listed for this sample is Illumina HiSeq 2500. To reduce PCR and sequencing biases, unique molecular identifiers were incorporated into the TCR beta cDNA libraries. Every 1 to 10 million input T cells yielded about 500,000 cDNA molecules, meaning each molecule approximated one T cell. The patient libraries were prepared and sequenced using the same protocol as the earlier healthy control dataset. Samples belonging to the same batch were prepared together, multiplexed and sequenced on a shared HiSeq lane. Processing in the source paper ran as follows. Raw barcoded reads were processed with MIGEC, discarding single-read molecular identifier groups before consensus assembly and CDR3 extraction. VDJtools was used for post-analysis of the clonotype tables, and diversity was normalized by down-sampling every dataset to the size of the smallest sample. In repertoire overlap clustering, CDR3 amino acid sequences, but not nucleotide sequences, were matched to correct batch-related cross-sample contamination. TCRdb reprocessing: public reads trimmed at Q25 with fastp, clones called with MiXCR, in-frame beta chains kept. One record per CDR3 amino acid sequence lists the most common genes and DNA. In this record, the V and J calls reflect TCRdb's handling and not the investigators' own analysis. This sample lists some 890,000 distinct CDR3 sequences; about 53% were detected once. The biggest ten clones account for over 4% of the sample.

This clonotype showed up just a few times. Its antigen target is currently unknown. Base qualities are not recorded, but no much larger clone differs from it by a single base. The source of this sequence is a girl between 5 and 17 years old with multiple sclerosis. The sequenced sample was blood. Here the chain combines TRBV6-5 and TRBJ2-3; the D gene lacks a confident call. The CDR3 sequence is CASSYSVGSTDTQYF. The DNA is TGTGCCAGCAGTTACTCCGTTGGATCCACAGATACGCAGTATTTT.